These T cell receptor beta chains were read from a single sample in a study of beta chain features in type 1 diabetes. TCRdb keeps only in-frame clones here, not all; method: immunoSEQ multiplex PCR. The sample has about 370,000 clones; 8.5% to 10% are singletons. The sequencing sample was made of central memory CD4+ T cells from blood. The receptors here all came from a man younger than 40 with type 1 diabetes. Each CDR3 is given with its conserved first and last residue. Fields, in order: clone size, D gene, J gene, V gene, CDR3 protein, CDR3 DNA. The D gene is left open where the match is weak. Clone size is not always given. Where it is, it says once, few, many or a class for expanded clones.

few | - | TRBJ1-5 | TRBV11-2 | CASSRGQLNQPQHF | TGTGCCAGCAGCCGAGGACAGTTAAATCAGCCCCAGCATTTT
many | - | TRBJ1-4 | TRBV4-3 | CASSQNSGEKLFF | TGCGCCAGCAGCCAGAACAGTGGTGAAAAACTGTTTTTT
- | TRBD1 | TRBJ2-1 | TRBV5-1 | CASTLGQGVYNEQFF | TGCGCCAGCACCTTAGGACAGGGAGTTTACAATGAGCAGTTCTTC
many | TRBD1 | TRBJ1-1 | TRBV18 | CASTTGGMNTEAFF | TGTGCCAGCACGACAGGGGGGATGAACACTGAAGCTTTCTTT
few | - | TRBJ1-5 | TRBV15 | CATSRSNQPQHF | TGTGCCACCAGCAGGAGCAATCAGCCCCAGCATTTT
- | - | TRBJ1-2 | TRBV27 | CASSFRQGYGYTF | TGTGCCAGCAGTTTCCGGCAGGGGTATGGCTACACCTTC
- | TRBD1 | TRBJ2-5 | TRBV9 | CASSKDRDRTQYF | TGTGCCAGCAGCAAAGACAGGGATCGGACCCAGTACTTC
- | TRBD1 | TRBJ2-3 | TRBV11-2 | CASSPGGWGTDTQYF | TGTGCCAGCAGCCCAGGGGGATGGGGCACAGATACGCAGTATTTT
- | - | TRBJ1-1 | TRBV30 | CAWLPLLNTEAFF | TGTGCCTGGTTGCCGCTCCTGAACACTGAAGCTTTCTTT
- | - | TRBJ2-2 | TRBV30 | CAWEGSSKGELFF | TGTGCCTGGGAGGGGAGTAGTAAGGGGGAGCTGTTTTTT
- | TRBD2 | TRBJ2-7 | TRBV6-1 | CASSPTSGRNYEQYF | TGTGCCAGCAGTCCGACTAGCGGGAGAAATTACGAGCAGTACTTC
many | - | TRBJ1-5 | TRBV19 | CASSPGPGQPQHF | TGTGCCAGTAGTCCGGGACCAGGGCAGCCCCAGCATTTT
many | - | TRBJ2-1 | TRBV19 | CASSIRSPGSYNEQFF | TGTGCCAGTAGTATCAGGAGTCCGGGCTCCTACAATGAGCAGTTCTTC
few | - | TRBJ2-7 | TRBV6-5 | CASSLQGAVYEQYF | TGTGCCAGCAGCCTCCAGGGTGCAGTCTACGAGCAGTACTTC
few | - | TRBJ2-3 | TRBV7-9 | CASSLVGGPSTDTQYF | TGTGCCAGCAGCTTAGTAGGTGGTCCTAGCACAGATACGCAGTATTTT
few | TRBD2 | TRBJ2-3 | TRBV7-3 | CASSYTGTRGTDTQYF | TGTGCCAGCAGCTACACCGGGACTAGGGGCACAGATACGCAGTATTTT
- | - | TRBJ2-5 | TRBV7-2 | CASSSSSSWFQETQYF | TGTGCCAGCTCAAGTTCTTCGTCATGGTTCCAAGAGACCCAGTACTTC
few | - | TRBJ1-1 | TRBV18 | CASSPLSDGEAFF | TGTGCCAGCTCACCGTTAAGTGACGGTGAAGCTTTCTTT
- | - | TRBJ1-2 | TRBV7-8 | CASSLDRMLQGNYGYTF | TGTGCCAGCAGCTTAGATAGGATGCTCCAAGGAAACTATGGCTACACCTTC
- | - | TRBJ1-1 | TRBV28 | CASSLFPMNTEAFF | TGTGCCAGCAGTTTATTTCCCATGAACACTGAAGCTTTCTTT